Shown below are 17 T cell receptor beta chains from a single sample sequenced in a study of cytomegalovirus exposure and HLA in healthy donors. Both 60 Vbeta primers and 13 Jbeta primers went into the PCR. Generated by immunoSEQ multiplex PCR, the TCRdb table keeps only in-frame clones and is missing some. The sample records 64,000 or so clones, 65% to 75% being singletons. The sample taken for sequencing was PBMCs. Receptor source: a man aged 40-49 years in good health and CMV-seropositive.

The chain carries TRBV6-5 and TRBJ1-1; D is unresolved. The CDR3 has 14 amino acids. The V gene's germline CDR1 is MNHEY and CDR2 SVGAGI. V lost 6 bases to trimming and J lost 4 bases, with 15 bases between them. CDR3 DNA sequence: TGTGCCAGCAGCCCCGGGGTGGTAATCACTGAAGCTTTCTTT. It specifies CASSPGVVITEAFF.

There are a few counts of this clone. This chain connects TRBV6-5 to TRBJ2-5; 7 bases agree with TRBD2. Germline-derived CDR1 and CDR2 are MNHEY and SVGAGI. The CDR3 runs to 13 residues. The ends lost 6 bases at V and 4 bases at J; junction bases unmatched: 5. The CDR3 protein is CASSRGLVETQYF. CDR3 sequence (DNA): TGTGCCAGCAGCCGCGGACTAGTAGAGACCCAGTACTTC.

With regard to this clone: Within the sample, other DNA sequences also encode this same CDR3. The CDR3 DNA reads TGTGCCAGCAGCTTATCACAGAACTATGGCTACACCTTC. This translates into CASSLSQNYGYTF. The genes are TRBV7-6 and TRBJ1-2; D is unresolved. V lost 2 bases and J lost 2, with 6 bases in between. Germline loops: CDR1 SGHVS, CDR2 FNYEAQ. The CDR3 loop spans 13 amino acids.

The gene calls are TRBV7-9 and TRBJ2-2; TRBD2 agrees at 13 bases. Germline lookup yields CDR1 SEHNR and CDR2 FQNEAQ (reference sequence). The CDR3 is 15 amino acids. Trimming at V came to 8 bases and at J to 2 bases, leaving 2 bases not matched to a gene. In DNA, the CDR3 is TGTGCCAGCGGGACTAGCGGGATCAACACCGGGGAGCTGTTTTTT. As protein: CASGTSGINTGELFF. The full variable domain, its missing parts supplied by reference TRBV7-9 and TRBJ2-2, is DTGVSQNPRHKITKRGQNVTFRCDPISEHNRLYWYRQTLGQGPEFLTYFQNEAQLEKSRLLSDRFSAERPKGSFSTLEIQRTEQGDSAMYLCASGTSGINTGELFFGEGSRLTVL.

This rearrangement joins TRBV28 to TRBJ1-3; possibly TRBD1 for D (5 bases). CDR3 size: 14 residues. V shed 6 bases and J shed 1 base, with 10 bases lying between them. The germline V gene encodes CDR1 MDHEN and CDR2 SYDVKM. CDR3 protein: CASRAGGSGNTIYF. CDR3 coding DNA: TGTGCCAGCAGAGCCGGGGGATCTGGAAACACCATATATTTT.

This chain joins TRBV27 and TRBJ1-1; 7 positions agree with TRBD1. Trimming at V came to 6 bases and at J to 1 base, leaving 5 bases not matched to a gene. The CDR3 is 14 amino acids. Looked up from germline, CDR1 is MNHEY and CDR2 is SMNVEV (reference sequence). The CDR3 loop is CASSPRDRNTEAFF. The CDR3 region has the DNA TGTGCCAGCAGCCCGAGGGACAGGAACACTGAAGCTTTCTTT.

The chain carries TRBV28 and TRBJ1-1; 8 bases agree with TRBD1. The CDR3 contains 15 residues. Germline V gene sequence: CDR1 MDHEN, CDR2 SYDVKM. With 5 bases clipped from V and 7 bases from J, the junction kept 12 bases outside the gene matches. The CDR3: CASSLSRTGTNEAFF. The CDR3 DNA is TGTGCCAGCAGTCTTTCAAGGACAGGGACAAATGAAGCTTTCTTT. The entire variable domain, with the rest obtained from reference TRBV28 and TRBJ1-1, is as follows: DVKVTQSSRYLVKRTGEKVFLECVQDMDHENMFWYRQDPGLGLRLIYFSYDVKMKEKGDIPEGYSVSREKKERFSLILESASTNQTSMYLCASSLSRTGTNEAFFGQGTRLTVV.

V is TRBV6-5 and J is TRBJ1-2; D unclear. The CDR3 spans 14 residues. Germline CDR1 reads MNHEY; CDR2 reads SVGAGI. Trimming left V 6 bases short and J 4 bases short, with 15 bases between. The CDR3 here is CASSPNRGAYGYTF. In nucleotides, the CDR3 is TGTGCCAGCAGCCCCAACCGGGGAGCCTATGGCTACACCTTC.

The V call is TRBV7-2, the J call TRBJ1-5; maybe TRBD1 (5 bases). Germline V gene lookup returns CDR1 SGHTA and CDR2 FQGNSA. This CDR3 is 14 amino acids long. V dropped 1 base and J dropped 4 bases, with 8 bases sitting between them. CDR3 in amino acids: CASSLGGRNQPQHF. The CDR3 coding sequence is TGTGCCAGCAGCTTAGGGGGGAGGAATCAGCCCCAGCATTTT.

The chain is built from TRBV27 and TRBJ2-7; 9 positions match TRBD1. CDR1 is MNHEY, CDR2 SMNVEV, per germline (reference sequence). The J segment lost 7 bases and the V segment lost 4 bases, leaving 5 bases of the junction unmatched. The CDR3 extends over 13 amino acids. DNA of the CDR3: TGTGCCAGCAGTTCGAACAGGGGGCTGGAGCAGTACTTC. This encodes CASSSNRGLEQYF.

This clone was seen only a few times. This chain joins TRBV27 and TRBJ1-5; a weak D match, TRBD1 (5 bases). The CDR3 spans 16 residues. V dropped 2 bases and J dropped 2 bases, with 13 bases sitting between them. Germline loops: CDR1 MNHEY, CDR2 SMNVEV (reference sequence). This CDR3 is CASSLQGSFGNQPQHF. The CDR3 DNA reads TGTGCCAGCAGTTTACAGGGTAGTTTTGGCAATCAGCCCCAGCATTTT.

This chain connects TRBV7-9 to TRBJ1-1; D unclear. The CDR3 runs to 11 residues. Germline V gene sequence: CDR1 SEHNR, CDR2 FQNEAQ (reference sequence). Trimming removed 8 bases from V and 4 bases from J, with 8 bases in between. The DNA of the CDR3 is TGTGCCAGCGGTTTCGGCACTGAAGCTTTCTTT. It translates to CASGFGTEAFF.

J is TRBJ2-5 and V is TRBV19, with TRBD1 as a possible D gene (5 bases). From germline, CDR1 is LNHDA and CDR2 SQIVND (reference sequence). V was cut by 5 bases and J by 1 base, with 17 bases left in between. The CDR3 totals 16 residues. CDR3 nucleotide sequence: TGTGCCAGTAGTCGCTGGGCCCAGGGCACCCAAGAGACCCAGTACTTC. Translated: CASSRWAQGTQETQYF.

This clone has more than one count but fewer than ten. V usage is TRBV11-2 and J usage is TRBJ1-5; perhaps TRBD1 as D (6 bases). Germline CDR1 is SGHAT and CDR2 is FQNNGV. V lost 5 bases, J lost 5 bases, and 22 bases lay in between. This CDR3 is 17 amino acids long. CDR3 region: CASSPAGVRDRYQPQHF. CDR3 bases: TGTGCCAGCAGCCCAGCGGGGGTGCGAGACAGGTATCAGCCCCAGCATTTT.

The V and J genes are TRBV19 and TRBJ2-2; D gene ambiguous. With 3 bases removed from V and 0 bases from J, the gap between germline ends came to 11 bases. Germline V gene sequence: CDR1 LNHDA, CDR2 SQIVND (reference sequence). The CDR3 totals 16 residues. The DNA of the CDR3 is TGTGCCAGTAGTATCAGCCTAGGCGCGAACACCGGGGAGCTGTTTTTT. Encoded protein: CASSISLGANTGELFF.

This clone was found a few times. The DNA for the CDR3 is TGTGCCAGCAGCGTAGCCCAATCGGGACAGGACTCTGGAAACACCATATATTTT. This codes for CASSVAQSGQDSGNTIYF. V is TRBV9 and J is TRBJ1-3; 8 positions match TRBD1. Germline V gives CDR1 SGDLS, CDR2 YYNGEE. The CDR3 totals 18 residues. The V and J ends lost 0 bases and 0 bases, in that order; junction bases with no gene match: 8.

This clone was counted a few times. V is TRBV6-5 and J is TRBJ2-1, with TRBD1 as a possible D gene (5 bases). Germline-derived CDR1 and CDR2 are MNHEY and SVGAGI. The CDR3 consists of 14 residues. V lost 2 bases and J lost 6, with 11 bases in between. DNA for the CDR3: TGTGCCAGCAGTTACGGGGCTAACAGCAATGAGCAGTTCTTC. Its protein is CASSYGANSNEQFF.